The T cell receptor (beta chain) described here comes from a study of vaccination effects on CD4 cells after COVID-19. In the case of this clone: As yet, its antigen is unknown.

Antigen-specific CD4+ T cells were first expanded with viral peptide pools by the ViraFEST assay and only then sequenced. Subsequent to approximately 9 days of culture, CD4+ T cells were isolated. Neither prior SARS-CoV-2 infection nor positive nucleocapsid antibodies were present in the vaccine recipients. Germline CDR1 MNHEY, CDR2 SVGAGI. The CDR3 length is 15 residues. Germline trimming cut 5 bases from V and 0 bases from J; bases unmatched to any gene: 4. TCRdb keeps only in-frame clones here, not all; method: immunoSEQ multiplex PCR. This sample has 30,000 to 40,000 clones, with roughly two thirds found just once.

The chain has TRBV6-5 and TRBJ1-1; TRBD1 matches at 9 bases. The sequenced sample was CD4+ T cells from PBMCs cultured with SARS-CoV-2 spike peptides, obtained before COVID-19 vaccination. The receptor was isolated from a human donor who received a COVID-19 vaccine. The chain's CDR3 is CASSPGQGLNTEAFF. The CDR3 bases are TGTGCCAGCAGTCCGGGACAGGGCCTGAACACTGAAGCTTTCTTT.